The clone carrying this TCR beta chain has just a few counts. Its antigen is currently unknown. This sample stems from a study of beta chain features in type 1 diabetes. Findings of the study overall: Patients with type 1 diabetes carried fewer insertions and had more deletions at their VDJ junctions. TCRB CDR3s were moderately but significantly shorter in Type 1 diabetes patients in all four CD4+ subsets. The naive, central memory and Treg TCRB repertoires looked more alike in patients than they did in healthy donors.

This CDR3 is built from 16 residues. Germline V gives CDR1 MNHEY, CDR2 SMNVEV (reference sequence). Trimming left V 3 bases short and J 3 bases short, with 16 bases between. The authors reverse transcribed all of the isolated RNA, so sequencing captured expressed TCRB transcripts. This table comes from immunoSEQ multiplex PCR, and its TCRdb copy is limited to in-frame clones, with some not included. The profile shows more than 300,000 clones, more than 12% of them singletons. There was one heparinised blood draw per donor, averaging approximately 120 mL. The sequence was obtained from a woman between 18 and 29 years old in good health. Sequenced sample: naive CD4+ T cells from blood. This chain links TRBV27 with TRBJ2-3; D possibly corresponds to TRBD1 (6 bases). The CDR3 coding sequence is TGTGCCAGCAGTTTTTTCACAGGGAAGAGGACAGATACGCAGTATTTT. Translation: CASSFFTGKRTDTQYF.